This entry lists 14 T cell receptor beta chains sequenced from one sample in a study of blood T cell repertoires in COVID-19. The assay was immunoSEQ multiplex PCR, and TCRdb's table has in-frame clones only and misses some. The top ten clones hold about 1.8% of a sample with about 90,000 clones, about nine tenths of them seen once. Sample: peripheral blood. The receptors derive from a human donor with active COVID-19. The donor label of this sample is uncertain.

This chain links TRBV6-5 with TRBJ1-1; 7 bases agree with TRBD1. Germline-derived CDR1 and CDR2 are MNHEY and SVGAGI. After removal of 2 bases from V and 3 bases from J, the junction contained 3 bases not matched to a gene. CDR3 length: 14 amino acids. The CDR3 DNA is TGTGCCAGCAGTTACAGGGGGCGCGACACTGAAGCTTTCTTT. It translates to CASSYRGRDTEAFF.

CDR3 loop: CASSPNRLAGGETQYF. CDR3 DNA: TGTGCCAGCAGCCCGAACCGACTAGCGGGGGGAGAGACCCAGTACTTC. The V gene is TRBV5-5, the J gene TRBJ2-5; the match to TRBD2 covers 13 bases. From germline, CDR1 is SGHKS and CDR2 YYEKEE (reference sequence). This CDR3 is built from 16 residues. V trimming: 4 bases; J trimming: 4 bases; junction bases outside the gene matches: 7. The variable domain in full, with the rest retrieved from reference TRBV5-5 and TRBJ2-5, is DAGVTQSPTHLIKTRGQQVTLRCSPISGHKSVSWYQQVLGQGPQFIFQYYEKEERGRGNFPDRFSARQFPNYSSELNVNALLLGDSALYLCASSPNRLAGGETQYFGPGTRLLVL.

The CDR3 sequence: CASSRRQLDSNTGELFF. For the CDR3, the DNA is TGTGCCAGCAGCCGCCGACAGTTAGACTCGAACACCGGGGAGCTGTTTTTT. The chain employs TRBV4-2 and TRBJ2-2; TRBD1 is a possible D gene (5 bases). Between the trimmed V and J ends, which lost 4 bases and 0 bases, there was a span of 15 bases. Germline loops: CDR1 LGHNA, CDR2 YNFKEQ. The CDR3 contains 17 residues.

This CDR3 reads CASSAQGTGELFF. Here the CDR3 DNA reads TGTGCCAGCAGTGCACAGGGCACCGGGGAGCTGTTTTTT. The chain joins TRBV2 to TRBJ2-2, with D possibly being TRBD1 (6 bases). CDR1 is SNHLY, CDR2 FYNNEI, per germline. V was shortened by 4 bases and J by 4 bases, with 7 bases between the two germline ends. This CDR3 has 13 residues.

The CDR3 region has the DNA TGTGCCAGCAGGTTATCGGGACAGGCCAATCACGAGCAGTACTTC. This sequence encodes CASRLSGQANHEQYF. The V call is TRBV13, the J call TRBJ2-7, with 8 bases that match TRBD1. Germline assignment: CDR1 PRHDT and CDR2 FYEKMQ (reference sequence). The CDR3 length is 15 residues. The V segment lost 6 bases and the J segment 5 bases; nucleotides outside the gene matches: 12.

This clone was counted a single time. The chain is built from TRBV5-1 and TRBJ1-3, with 11 bases that match TRBD1. The CDR3 contains 16 residues. Germline values: CDR1 SGHRS, CDR2 YFSETQ. With 4 bases clipped from V and 3 bases from J, the junction kept 6 bases outside the gene matches. The CDR3 nucleotides are TGCGCCAGCAGCGCTACCGGGACAGGGGGTGGAAACACCATATATTTT. This gives the protein CASSATGTGGGNTIYF.

This sequence joins TRBV6-1 and TRBJ1-5; 8 positions agree with TRBD1. CDR1 is MNHNS and CDR2 is SASEGT in the germline V gene. After removal of 2 bases from V and 5 bases from J, the junction contained 8 bases not matched to a gene. There are 16 residues in the CDR3. Written as DNA, the CDR3 is TGTGCCAGCAGTGAATTCTCTGGACAGGGCGATCAGCCCCAGCATTTT. Amino acids: CASSEFSGQGDQPQHF.

The gene calls are TRBV29-1 and TRBJ1-1, with 9 bases lining up with TRBD1. Per germline, CDR1 SQVTM and CDR2 ANQGSEA. The CDR3 is 14 residues long. J lost 6 bases, V lost 3 bases, and 8 bases had no gene match. CDR3 bases: TGCAGCGTTGACCGGACAGGGGCCTTCCCTGAAGCTTTCTTT. Amino acid sequence: CSVDRTGAFPEAFF.

Remarks on this clone: Within the sample, other DNA sequences also encode this same CDR3. The chain combines TRBV5-1 with TRBJ1-3; TRBD1 agrees at 7 bases. Germline V CDR1 and CDR2: SGHRS, YFSETQ. The CDR3 is 13 residues long. V gave up 7 bases and J gave up 4 bases; unmatched junction bases: 5. The CDR3 DNA follows: TGCGCCAGCTCAACAGGGGTCGGAAACACCATATATTTT. Amino acid sequence: CASSTGVGNTIYF.

V is TRBV2 and J is TRBJ2-2; D gene ambiguous. Trimming removed 7 bases at V and 5 bases at J, with 20 bases between. CDR1 is SNHLY, CDR2 FYNNEI, per germline. The CDR3 spans 16 residues. CDR3 region: CASTPQSPRITGELFF. CDR3 nucleotide sequence: TGTGCCAGCACTCCTCAATCGCCGCGAATAACCGGGGAGCTGTTTTTT.

This chain connects TRBV9 to TRBJ1-6; 9 nucleotides match TRBD1. The CDR3 has 17 residues. From germline, CDR1 is SGDLS and CDR2 YYNGEE. Trimming removed 0 bases from V and 7 bases from J; junction bases left unmatched: 8. The CDR3 loop reads CASSVGGDGTGNSPLHF. As DNA, the CDR3 is TGTGCCAGCAGCGTAGGGGGGGATGGGACAGGGAATTCACCCCTCCACTTT.

This clone was seen a single time. This chain links TRBV4-1 with TRBJ2-1; the match to TRBD1 covers 7 bases. Trimming cost V 2 bases and J 13 bases; bases outside gene matches: 8. The CDR3 is 13 residues long. Germline V lookup: CDR1 MGHRA, CDR2 YSYEKL. The CDR3 loop reads CASSQFTRQGQFF. The DNA of the CDR3 is TGCGCCAGCAGCCAATTCACCCGACAGGGTCAGTTCTTC.

Here the CDR3 DNA reads TGTGCCAGCAGTAAGGGACAGGGCCGAGGCGAGCAGTACTTC. Its protein is CASSKGQGRGEQYF. The chain has TRBV6-5 and TRBJ2-7; TRBD1 matches 9 bases. Germline-derived CDR1 and CDR2 are MNHEY and SVGAGI. The CDR3 is 14 amino acids. V was pared by 5 bases and J by 6 bases, with 8 bases of the junction left unmatched.

A single count supports this clone. The rearrangement uses TRBV5-1 and TRBJ1-1, with D possibly being TRBD1 (5 bases). Germline assignment: CDR1 SGHRS and CDR2 YFSETQ. The length of the CDR3 is 14 residues. Trimming removed 0 bases from V and 3 bases from J, with 9 bases in between. The CDR3 sequence is CASSLERGDTEAFF. CDR3 DNA sequence: TGCGCCAGCAGCTTGGAGCGGGGGGACACTGAAGCTTTCTTT.